The entry that follows covers one T cell receptor (beta chain) sequence. Its cognate antigen is unknown. The sample comes from a study of CD8 T cells in Susac syndrome. General study points: It was acknowledged by the study that relatively few individuals were included in its TCR sequencing and HLA analysis.

The germline V gene has CDR1 KGHSH and CDR2 LQKENI. The V and J ends lost 9 bases and 4 bases, in that order; junction bases with no gene match: 11. This CDR3 is 15 amino acids long. cDNA came from about 0.5 to 1 ug RNA primed by random hexamers. TCRdb fed the immunoSEQ multiplex PCR reads into MiXCR, producing one record per CDR3 protein. The sample records under 200,000 distinct CDR3 sequences, around 90% being singletons. The specimen was CD4+ T cells from PBMCs. The origin of this receptor is a human donor with Susac syndrome. The V and J genes are TRBV18 and TRBJ2-1, with 8 bases aligning to TRBD2. The CDR3 sequence is CASSTSGSDYNEQFF. The CDR3 nucleotides are TGTGCCAGTTCGACCAGCGGGAGCGATTACAATGAGCAGTTCTTC.